Included here is one T cell receptor (beta chain) sequence, with context. The data are from a study of control samples from healthy donors and cancer patients. TCRdb's table, derived via immunoSEQ multiplex PCR, lists solely in-frame clones and lacks some. The sample includes around 90,000 clones, 70% to 90% of them seen just once. The CDR3 is made up of 17 amino acids. The J segment lost 6 bases and the V segment lost 0 bases, leaving 9 bases of the junction unmatched. CDR1 and CDR2 from the germline V gene are SGHDT and YYEEEE. This sequence joins TRBV5-6 and TRBJ1-1, with 12 bases identical to TRBD1. This sequence originates from a young man in good health. Sequencing was carried out using blood. CDR3 amino acids: CASSLARGQGAFAEAFF. In DNA form, the CDR3 reads TGTGCCAGCAGCTTGGCCAGGGGACAGGGGGCGTTCGCTGAAGCTTTCTTT.